A single T cell receptor beta chain is shown here with its context. The sample comes from a study of T-cell memory formation after mild COVID-19. Deletions cut 0 bases from V and 1 base from J, with 10 bases between. The CDR3 totals 15 residues. Per germline, CDR1 GTSNPN and CDR2 SVGIG (reference sequence). One entry per CDR3 protein, called by TCRdb with MiXCR from the 5' RACE reads. The top ten clones hold roughly 0.76% of a sample with tens of thousands of distinct CDR3 sequences, less than 8% of them seen once. The V and J genes are TRBV30 and TRBJ1-5; D not resolved. Sequences were obtained from PBMCs or a T cell subset sorted from them (not recorded which). The sequence was obtained from an adult who had mild COVID-19 (a few samples of this study predate the infection). Cell type and time point are not known. CDR3 DNA sequence: TGTGCCTGGAGTGTAGGAGGACTGAGCAATCAGCCCCAGCATTTT. Translation: CAWSVGGLSNQPQHF.